This T cell receptor beta chain derives from a study of blood T cells in healthy people across ages. Using a J-beta primer mix together with a sample-barcoded 5' primer, a second PCR was run for roughly 6 to 11 cycles. TCRdb itself ran the 5' RACE reads through MiXCR, one entry per CDR3 protein. The data show over 1,200,000 distinct CDR3 sequences, with around 59% seen just once and 5.5% to 8% held by the top ten. General study findings and limits: The CMV status of each donor remained undetermined, and this could have confounded shifts in expanded clonotypes.

PBMCs, at least 6.5 million per sample, were isolated. The germline V gene encodes CDR1 SQVTM and CDR2 ANQGSEA. V dropped 0 bases and J dropped 3; count of bases not matched to a gene: 4. The CDR3 sequence is 14 residues long. There are a few counts of this clonotype. What it recognizes is unknown. The chain uses TRBV29-1 and TRBJ2-7; 8 positions agree with TRBD1. The TCR originated in a man aged 18 to 30 in good health. Material: blood. The CDR3 DNA reads TGCAGCGTTGAAGATCGCGACAGGGGCTACGAGCAGTACTTC. As protein: CSVEDRDRGYEQYF.